What follows is one T cell receptor (beta chain) and its context. The antigen is unknown. The sample belongs to a study of T-cell memory formation after mild COVID-19. Overall study: In these data, TCR clusters were largely donor specific. Regarding the study as a whole: Contracting clones localized mainly to CM and EM when CD4+ and mainly to EMRA when CD8+. Day 15 to 85 contracting clones showed balanced CD4/CD8; later expanders leaned CD4+.

The CDR3 has 14 residues. V gave up 0 bases and J gave up 7 bases, with 8 bases separating them. Per germline, CDR1 SGDLS and CDR2 YYNGEE. TCRalpha and TCRbeta libraries used 5'RACE with constant-segment primers and UMIs. TCRdb processed the 5' RACE reads anew with MiXCR; each CDR3 protein has one entry. The sample consists of a few hundred thousand distinct CDR3 sequences, about 15% of them appearing once. V gene TRBV9 combines with J gene TRBJ1-6; D is unresolved. Sequencing input: PBMCs or a T cell subset sorted from them (not recorded which). The sequence was collected from a man between 18 and 35 years old who had mild COVID-19 (a few samples of this study predate the infection). Cell type and time point are not known. The CDR3: CASSVDGKNSPLHF. CDR3 sequence (DNA): TGTGCCAGCAGCGTAGACGGCAAGAATTCACCCCTCCACTTT.